The clone carrying this T cell receptor beta chain was recorded at least ten times. Its specificity is unknown. The CDR3 is 15 residues long. Germline V gives CDR1 MNHNS, CDR2 SASEGT. Trimming left V 5 bases short and J 0 bases short, with 13 bases between. This entry belongs to a study of early T cells in non-severe SARS-CoV-2 infection. Study-level information: The study sequenced bulk RNA from unsorted whole blood, with chains unpaired. Overall study findings and caveats: In VDJdb matching, anti-spike CD8 responses were favored while private and CD4 specificities went missing.

Unique molecular identifiers (one per individual cDNA molecule) were attached. TCRdb called the 5' RACE reads again in MiXCR, with one record for every CDR3 protein. The sample records approximately 71,000 distinct CDR3 sequences, roughly 13% being singletons. This chain uses TRBV6-1 with TRBJ1-1, with D uncertain. The TCR originated in an adult who was a healthcare worker with PCR-confirmed SARS-CoV-2 infection or an uninfected control (not recorded which). What was sequenced was whole blood. This CDR3 reads CASSPAAKMNTEAFF. DNA of the CDR3: TGTGCCAGCAGTCCGGCAGCCAAGATGAACACTGAAGCTTTCTTT.